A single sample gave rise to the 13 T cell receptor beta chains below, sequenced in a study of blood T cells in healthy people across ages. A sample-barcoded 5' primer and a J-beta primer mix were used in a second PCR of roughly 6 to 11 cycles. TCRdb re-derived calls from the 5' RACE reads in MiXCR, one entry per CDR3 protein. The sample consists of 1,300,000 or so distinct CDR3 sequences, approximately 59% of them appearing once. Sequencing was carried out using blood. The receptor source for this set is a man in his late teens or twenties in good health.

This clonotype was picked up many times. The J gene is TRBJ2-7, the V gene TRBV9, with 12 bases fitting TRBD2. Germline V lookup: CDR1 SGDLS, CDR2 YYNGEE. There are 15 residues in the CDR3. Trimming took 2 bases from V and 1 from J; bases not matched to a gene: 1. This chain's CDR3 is CASSVGTSGSYEQYF. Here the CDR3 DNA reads TGTGCCAGCAGCGTGGGGACTAGCGGGTCCTACGAGCAGTACTTC.

The CDR3 protein is CASSLGGAGTTEQYF. The CDR3 region has the DNA TGTGCCAGCAGTTTGGGTGGGGCAGGAACTACCGAGCAGTACTTC. The chain uses TRBV12-3 or TRBV12-4 and TRBJ2-4, with D possibly TRBD1 on 5 matching bases. The DNA matches TRBJ2-7 better at its end, which makes the J call doubtful. This CDR3 is 15 amino acids long.

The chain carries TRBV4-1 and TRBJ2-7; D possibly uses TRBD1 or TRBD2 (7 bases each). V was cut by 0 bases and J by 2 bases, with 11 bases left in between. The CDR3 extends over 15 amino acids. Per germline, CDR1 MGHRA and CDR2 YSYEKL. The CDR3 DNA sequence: TGCGCCAGCAGCCAAGAGCCAGGGGGGGCCTACGAGCAGTACTTC. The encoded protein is CASSQEPGGAYEQYF.

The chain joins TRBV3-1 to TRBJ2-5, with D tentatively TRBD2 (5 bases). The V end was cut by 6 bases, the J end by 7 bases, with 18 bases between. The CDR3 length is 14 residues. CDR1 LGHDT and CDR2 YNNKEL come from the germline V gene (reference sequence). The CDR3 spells CASRYEGDEGTQYF. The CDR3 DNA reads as TGTGCCAGCAGATATGAGGGAGATGAAGGGACCCAGTACTTC.

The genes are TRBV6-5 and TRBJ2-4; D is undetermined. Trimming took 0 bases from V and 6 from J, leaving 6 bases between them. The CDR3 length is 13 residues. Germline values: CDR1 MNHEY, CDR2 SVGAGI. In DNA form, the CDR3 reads TGTGCCAGCAGTTACTCCGGCAGAAACATTCAGTACTTC. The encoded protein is CASSYSGRNIQYF.

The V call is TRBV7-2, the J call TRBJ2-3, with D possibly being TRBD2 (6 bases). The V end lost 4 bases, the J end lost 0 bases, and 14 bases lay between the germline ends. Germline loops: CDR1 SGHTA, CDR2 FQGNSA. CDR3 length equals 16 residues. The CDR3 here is CASSSVAEASTDTQYF. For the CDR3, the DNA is TGTGCCAGCAGCTCCGTAGCGGAAGCTAGCACAGATACGCAGTATTTT.

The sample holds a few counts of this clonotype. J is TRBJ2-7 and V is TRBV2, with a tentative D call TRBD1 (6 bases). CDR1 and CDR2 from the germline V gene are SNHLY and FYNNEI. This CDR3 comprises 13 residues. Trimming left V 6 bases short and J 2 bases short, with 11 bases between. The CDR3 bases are TGTGCCAGCAGCTGGACAGAAACCTACGAGCAGTACTTC. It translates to CASSWTETYEQYF.

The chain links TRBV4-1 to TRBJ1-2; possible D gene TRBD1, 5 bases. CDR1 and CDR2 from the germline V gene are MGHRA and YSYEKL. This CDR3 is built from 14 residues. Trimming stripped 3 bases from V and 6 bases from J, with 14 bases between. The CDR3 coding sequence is TGCGCCAGCAGCCAGCGCCGGGACGACCATGGCTACACCTTC. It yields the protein CASSQRRDDHGYTF.

The CDR3 DNA follows: TGTGCCAGCAGCCCAAAACGGGGACAGACGATAACTGAAGCTTTCTTT. Its protein is CASSPKRGQTITEAFF. This chain uses TRBV6-6 with TRBJ1-1; 7 bases match TRBD1. CDR3 length: 16 amino acids. The germline gives CDR1 MNHNY, CDR2 SVGAGI (reference sequence). V dropped 6 bases and J dropped 5; count of bases not matched to a gene: 15.

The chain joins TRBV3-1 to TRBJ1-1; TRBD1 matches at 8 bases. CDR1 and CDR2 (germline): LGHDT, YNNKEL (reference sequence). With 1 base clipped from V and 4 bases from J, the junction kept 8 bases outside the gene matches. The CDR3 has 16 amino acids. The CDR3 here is CASSQAPGQGGTEAFF. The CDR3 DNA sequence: TGTGCCAGCAGCCAAGCACCCGGACAGGGTGGCACTGAAGCTTTCTTT.

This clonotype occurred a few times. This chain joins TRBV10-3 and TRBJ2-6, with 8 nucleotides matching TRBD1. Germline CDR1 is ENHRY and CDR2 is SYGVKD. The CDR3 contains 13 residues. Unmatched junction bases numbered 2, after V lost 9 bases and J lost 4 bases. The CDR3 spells CAIQGVGANVLTF. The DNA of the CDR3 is TGTGCCATACAGGGGGTCGGGGCCAACGTCCTGACTTTC.

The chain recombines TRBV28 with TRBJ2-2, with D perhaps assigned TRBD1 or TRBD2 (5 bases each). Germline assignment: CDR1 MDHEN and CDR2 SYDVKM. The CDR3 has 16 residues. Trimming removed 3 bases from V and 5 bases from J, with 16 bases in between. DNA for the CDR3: TGTGCCAGCAGTTTCTGGTCCAGGGACCCGACCGGGGAGCTGTTTTTT. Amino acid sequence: CASSFWSRDPTGELFF.

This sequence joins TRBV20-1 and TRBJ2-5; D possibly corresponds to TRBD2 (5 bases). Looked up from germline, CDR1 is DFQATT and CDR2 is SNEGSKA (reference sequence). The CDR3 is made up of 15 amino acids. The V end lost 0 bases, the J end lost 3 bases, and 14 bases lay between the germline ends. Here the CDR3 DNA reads TGCAGTGCTAGAGATGAGACTACCATAGAAGAGACCCAGTACTTC. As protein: CSARDETTIEETQYF.